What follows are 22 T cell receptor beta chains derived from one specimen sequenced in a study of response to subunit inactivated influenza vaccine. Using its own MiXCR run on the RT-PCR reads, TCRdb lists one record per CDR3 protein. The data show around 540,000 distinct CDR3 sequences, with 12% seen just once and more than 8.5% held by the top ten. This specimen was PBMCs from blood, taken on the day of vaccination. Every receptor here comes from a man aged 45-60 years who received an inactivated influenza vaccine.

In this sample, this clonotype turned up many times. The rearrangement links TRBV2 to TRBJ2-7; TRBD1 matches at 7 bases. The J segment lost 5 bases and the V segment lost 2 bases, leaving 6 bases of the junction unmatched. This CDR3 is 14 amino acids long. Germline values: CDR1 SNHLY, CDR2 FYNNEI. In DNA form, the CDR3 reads TGTGCCAGCAGTGAACGTACAGGGGACCACGAGCAGTACTTC. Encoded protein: CASSERTGDHEQYF. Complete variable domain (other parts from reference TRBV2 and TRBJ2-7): EPEVTQTPSHQVTQMGQEVILRCVPISNHLYFYWYRQILGQKVEFLVSFYNNEISEKSEIFDDQFSVERPDGSNFTLKIRSTKLEDSAMYFCASSERTGDHEQYFGPGTRLTVT.

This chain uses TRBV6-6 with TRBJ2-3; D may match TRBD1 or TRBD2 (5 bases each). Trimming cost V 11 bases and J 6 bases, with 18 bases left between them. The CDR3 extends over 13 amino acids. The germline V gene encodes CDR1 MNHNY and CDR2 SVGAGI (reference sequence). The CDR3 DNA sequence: TGTGCCCTCGGTAAGGGGCGCGGGGATACGCAGTATTTT. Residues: CALGKGRGDTQYF.

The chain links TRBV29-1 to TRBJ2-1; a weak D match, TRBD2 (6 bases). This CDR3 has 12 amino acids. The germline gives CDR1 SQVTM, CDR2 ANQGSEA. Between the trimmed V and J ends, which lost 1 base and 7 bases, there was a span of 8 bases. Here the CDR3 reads CSVEVSGNEQFF. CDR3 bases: TGCAGCGTTGAAGTCAGCGGGAATGAGCAGTTCTTC.

CDR3 sequence: CASSVETSGTNEQFF. In DNA, the CDR3 is TGTGCCAGCAGCGTTGAGACTAGCGGGACCAATGAGCAGTTCTTC. This rearrangement joins TRBV9 to TRBJ2-1, with 11 nucleotides matching TRBD2. The CDR3 has 15 residues. Trimming took 2 bases from V and 6 from J; bases not matched to a gene: 4. CDR1 is SGDLS and CDR2 is YYNGEE in the germline V gene.

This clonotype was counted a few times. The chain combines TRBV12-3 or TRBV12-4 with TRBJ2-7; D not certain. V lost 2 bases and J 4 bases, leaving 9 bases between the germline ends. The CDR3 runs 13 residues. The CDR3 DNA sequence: TGTGCCAGCAGTTTAAACGGACGGTACGAGCAGTACTTC. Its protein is CASSLNGRYEQYF.

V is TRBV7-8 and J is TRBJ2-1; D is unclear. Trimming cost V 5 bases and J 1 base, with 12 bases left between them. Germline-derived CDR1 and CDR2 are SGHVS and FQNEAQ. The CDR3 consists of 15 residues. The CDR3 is CASSDAHGSYNEQFF. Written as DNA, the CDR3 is TGTGCCAGCAGCGACGCGCACGGGTCCTACAATGAGCAGTTCTTC.

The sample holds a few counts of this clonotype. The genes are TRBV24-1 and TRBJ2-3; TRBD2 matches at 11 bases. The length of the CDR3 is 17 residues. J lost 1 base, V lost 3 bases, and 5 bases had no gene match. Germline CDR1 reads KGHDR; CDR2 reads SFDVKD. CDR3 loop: CATSDSPGLAGTDTQYF. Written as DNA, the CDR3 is TGTGCCACCAGTGATAGTCCGGGACTAGCGGGCACAGATACGCAGTATTTT.

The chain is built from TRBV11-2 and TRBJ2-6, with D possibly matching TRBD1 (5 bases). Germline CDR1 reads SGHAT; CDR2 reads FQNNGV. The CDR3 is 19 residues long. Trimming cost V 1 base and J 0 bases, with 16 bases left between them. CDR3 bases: TGTGCCAGCAGCTTAGTTGGGGCCAGCTACTACTCTGGGGCCAACGTCCTGACTTTC. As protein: CASSLVGASYYSGANVLTF.

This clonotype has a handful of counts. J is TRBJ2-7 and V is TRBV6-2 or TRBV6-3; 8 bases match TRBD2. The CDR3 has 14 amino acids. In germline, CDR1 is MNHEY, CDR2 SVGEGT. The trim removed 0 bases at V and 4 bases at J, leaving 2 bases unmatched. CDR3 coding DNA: TGTGCCAGCAGTTACTCTCCGGGAGGGTACGAGCAGTACTTC. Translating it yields CASSYSPGGYEQYF.

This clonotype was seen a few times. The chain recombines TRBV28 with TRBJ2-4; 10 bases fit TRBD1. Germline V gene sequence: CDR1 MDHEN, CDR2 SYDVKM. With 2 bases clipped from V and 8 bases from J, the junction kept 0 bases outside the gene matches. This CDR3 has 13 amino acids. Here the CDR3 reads CASSLGQGDIQYF. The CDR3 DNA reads TGTGCCAGCAGTTTAGGACAGGGGGACATTCAGTACTTC.

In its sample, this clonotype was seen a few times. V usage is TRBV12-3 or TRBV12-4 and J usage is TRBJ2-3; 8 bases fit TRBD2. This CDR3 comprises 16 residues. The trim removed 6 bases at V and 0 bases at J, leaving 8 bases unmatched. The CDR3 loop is CASSGGGRSSTDTQYF. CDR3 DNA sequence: TGTGCCAGCAGCGGGGGGGGGCGTTCTAGCACAGATACGCAGTATTTT.

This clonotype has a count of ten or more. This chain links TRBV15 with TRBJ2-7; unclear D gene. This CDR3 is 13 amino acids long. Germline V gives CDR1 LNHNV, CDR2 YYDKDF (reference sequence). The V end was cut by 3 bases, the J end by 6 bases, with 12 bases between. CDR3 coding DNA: TGTGCCACCAGCAGGCCGAAGATCGCCGAGCAGTACTTC. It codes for CATSRPKIAEQYF.

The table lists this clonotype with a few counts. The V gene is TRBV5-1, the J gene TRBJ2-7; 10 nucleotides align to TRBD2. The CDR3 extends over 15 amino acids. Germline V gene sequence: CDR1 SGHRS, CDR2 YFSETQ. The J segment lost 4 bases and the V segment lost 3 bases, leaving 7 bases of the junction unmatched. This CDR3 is CASSYEPAGGYEQYF. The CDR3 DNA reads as TGCGCCAGCAGCTACGAACCAGCGGGAGGGTACGAGCAGTACTTC.

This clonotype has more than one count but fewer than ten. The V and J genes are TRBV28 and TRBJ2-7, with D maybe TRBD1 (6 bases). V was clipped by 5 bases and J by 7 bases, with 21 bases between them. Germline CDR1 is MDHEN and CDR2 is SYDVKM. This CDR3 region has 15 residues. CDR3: CASSATGIVLWEQYF. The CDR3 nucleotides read TGTGCCAGCAGTGCTACAGGGATAGTCTTGTGGGAGCAGTACTTC. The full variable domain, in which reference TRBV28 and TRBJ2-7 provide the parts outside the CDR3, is DVKVTQSSRYLVKRTGEKVFLECVQDMDHENMFWYRQDPGLGLRLIYFSYDVKMKEKGDIPEGYSVSREKKERFSLILESASTNQTSMYLCASSATGIVLWEQYFGPGTRLTVT.

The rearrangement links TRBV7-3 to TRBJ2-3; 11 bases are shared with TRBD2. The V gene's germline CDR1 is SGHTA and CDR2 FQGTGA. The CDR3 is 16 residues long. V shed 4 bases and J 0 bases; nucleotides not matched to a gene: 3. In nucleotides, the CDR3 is TGTGCCAGCAGCTCTAGCGGGAGGCTTAGCACAGATACGCAGTATTTT. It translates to CASSSSGRLSTDTQYF.

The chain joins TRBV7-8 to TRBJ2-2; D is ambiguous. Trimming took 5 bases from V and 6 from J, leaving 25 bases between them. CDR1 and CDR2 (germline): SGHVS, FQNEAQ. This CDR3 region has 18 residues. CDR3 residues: CASSGRNVVVIDPGELFF. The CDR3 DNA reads TGTGCCAGCAGCGGCCGAAATGTTGTTGTCATCGATCCCGGGGAGCTGTTTTTT.

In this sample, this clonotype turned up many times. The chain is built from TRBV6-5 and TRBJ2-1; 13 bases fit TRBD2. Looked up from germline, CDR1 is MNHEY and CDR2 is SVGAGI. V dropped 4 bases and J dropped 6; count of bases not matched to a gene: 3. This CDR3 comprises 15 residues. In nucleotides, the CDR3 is TGTGCCAGCAGTTGGGGACTAGCGGGACTCAATGAGCAGTTCTTC. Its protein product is CASSWGLAGLNEQFF.

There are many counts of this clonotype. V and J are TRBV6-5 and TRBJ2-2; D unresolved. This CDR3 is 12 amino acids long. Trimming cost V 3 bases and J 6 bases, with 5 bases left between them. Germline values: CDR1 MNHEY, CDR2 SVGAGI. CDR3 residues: CASSYGAGELFF. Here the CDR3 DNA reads TGTGCCAGCAGTTATGGGGCCGGGGAGCTGTTTTTT.

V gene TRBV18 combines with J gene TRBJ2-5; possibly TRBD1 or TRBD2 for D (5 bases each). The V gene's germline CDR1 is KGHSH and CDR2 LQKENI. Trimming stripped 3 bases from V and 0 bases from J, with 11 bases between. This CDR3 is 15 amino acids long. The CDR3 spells CASSPRSGHQETQYF. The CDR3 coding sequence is TGTGCCAGCTCACCCAGGTCGGGACACCAAGAGACCCAGTACTTC.

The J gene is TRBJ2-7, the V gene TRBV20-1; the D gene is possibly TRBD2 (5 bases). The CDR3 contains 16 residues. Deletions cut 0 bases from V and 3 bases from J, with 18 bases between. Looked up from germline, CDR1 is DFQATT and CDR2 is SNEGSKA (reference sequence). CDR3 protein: CSARDPLSSFIYEQYF. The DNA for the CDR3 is TGCAGTGCTAGAGATCCTTTGTCTAGCTTTATCTACGAGCAGTACTTC.

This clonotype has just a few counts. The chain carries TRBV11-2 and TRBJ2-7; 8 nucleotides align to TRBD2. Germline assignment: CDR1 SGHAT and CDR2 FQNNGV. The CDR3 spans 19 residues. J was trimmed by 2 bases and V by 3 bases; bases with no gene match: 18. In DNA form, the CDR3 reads TGTGCCAGCAGCTTCACCGTGACGACTAGCGCTATACCAACCTACGAGCAGTACTTC. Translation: CASSFTVTTSAIPTYEQYF.

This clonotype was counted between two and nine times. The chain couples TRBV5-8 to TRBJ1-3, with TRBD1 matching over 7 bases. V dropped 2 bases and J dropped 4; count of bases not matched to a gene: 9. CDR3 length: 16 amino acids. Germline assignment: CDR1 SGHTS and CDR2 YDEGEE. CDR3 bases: TGTGCCAGCAGCTTAGACAGGGTGTTGAGAGGAAACACCATATATTTT. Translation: CASSLDRVLRGNTIYF.